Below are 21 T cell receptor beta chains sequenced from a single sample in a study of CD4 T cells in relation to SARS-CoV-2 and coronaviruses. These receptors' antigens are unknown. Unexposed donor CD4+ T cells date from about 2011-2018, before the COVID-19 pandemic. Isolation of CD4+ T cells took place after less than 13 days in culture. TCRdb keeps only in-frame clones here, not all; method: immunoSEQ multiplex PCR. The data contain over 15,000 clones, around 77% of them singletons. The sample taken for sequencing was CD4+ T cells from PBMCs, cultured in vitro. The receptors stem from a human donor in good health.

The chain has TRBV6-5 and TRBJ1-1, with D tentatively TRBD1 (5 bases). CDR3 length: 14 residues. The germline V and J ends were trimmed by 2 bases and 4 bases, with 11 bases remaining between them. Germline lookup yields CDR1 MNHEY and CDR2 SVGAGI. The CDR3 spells CASSYTGHGTEAFF. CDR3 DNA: TGTGCCAGCAGTTACACGGGGCATGGCACTGAAGCTTTCTTT.

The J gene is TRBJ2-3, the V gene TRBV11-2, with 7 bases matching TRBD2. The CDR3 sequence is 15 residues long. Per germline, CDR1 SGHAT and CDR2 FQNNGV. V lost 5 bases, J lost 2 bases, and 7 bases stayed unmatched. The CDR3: CASSVAGTNTDTQYF. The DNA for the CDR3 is TGTGCCAGCAGCGTCGCCGGGACTAACACAGATACGCAGTATTTT.

CDR3 sequence reads: CASSLIANEKLFF. CDR3 sequence (DNA): TGTGCCAGCAGTTTAATAGCTAATGAAAAACTGTTTTTT. This chain connects TRBV12-3 or TRBV12-4 to TRBJ1-4; no definite D call. This CDR3 has 13 residues. The V end lost 2 bases, the J end lost 3 bases, and 4 bases lay between the germline ends.

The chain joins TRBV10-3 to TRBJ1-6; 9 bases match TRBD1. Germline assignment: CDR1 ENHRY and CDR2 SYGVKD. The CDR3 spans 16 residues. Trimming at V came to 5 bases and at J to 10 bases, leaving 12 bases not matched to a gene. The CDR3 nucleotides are TGTGCCATCAGTATGAGGACAGGGGCAACGGAATCACCCCTCCACTTT. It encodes CAISMRTGATESPLHF.

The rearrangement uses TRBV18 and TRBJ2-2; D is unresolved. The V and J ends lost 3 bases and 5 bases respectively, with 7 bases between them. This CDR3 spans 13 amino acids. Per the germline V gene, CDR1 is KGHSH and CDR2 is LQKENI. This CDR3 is CASSPERTGELFF. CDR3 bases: TGTGCCAGCTCACCGGAGAGGACCGGGGAGCTGTTTTTT.

The CDR3 here is CARDRGDYGYTF. The CDR3 DNA reads TGTGCCCGGGACAGGGGTGACTATGGCTACACCTTC. The chain has TRBV30 and TRBJ1-2, with 10 bases lining up with TRBD1. From germline, CDR1 is GTSNPN and CDR2 SVGIG (reference sequence). The CDR3 is 12 residues long. J gave up 3 bases and V 8 bases, and 3 bases lay outside the gene matches.

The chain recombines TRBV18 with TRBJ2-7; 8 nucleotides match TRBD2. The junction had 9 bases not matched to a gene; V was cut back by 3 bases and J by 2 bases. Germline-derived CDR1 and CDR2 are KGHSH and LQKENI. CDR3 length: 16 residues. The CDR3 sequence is CASSPSGAGETYEQYF. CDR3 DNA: TGTGCCAGCTCACCTTCGGGAGCGGGAGAAACCTACGAGCAGTACTTC.

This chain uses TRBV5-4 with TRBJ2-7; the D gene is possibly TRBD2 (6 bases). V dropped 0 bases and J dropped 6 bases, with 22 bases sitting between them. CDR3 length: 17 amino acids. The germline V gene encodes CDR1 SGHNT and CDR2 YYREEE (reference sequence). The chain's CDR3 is CASSLAGGAGRHSEQYF. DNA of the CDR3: TGTGCCAGCAGCTTGGCTGGCGGGGCAGGGCGGCACTCCGAGCAGTACTTC.

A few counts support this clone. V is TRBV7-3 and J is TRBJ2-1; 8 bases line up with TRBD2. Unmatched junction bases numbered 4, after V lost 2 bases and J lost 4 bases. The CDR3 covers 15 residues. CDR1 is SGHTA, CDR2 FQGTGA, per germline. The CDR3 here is CASSLQAGEYNEQFF. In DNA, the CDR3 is TGTGCCAGCAGCTTACAAGCGGGAGAGTACAATGAGCAGTTCTTC.

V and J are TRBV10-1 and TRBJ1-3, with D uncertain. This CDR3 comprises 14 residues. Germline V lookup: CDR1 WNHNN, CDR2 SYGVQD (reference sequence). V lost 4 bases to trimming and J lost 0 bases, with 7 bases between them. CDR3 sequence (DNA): TGCGCCAGCAGTGCGGACCTCTCTGGAAACACCATATATTTT. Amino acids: CASSADLSGNTIYF.

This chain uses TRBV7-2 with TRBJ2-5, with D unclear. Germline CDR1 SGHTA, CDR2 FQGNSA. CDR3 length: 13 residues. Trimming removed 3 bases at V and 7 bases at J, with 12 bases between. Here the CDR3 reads CASSFVRSGTQYF. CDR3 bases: TGTGCCAGCAGCTTTGTTAGATCGGGGACCCAGTACTTC.

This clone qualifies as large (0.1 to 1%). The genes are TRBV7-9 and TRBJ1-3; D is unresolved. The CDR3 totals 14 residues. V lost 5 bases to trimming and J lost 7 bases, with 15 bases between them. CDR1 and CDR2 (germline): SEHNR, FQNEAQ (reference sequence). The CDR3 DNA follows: TGTGCCAGCAGCGTGGGAACTTCGGCGAACACCATATATTTT. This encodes CASSVGTSANTIYF.

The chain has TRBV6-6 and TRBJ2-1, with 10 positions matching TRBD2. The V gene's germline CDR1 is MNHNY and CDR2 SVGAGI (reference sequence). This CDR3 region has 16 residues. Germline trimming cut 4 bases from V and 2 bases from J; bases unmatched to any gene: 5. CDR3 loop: CASSSESGRAYNEQFF. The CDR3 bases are TGTGCCAGCAGTTCCGAAAGCGGGAGGGCCTACAATGAGCAGTTCTTC.

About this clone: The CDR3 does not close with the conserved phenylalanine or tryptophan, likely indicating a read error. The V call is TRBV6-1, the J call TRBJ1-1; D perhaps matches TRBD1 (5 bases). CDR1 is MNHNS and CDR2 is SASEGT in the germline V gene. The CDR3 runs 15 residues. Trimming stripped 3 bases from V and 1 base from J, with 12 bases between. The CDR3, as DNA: TGTGCCAGCAGTGATCGGGGTCAGGGGAACACTGAAGCTTTCCTT. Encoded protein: CASSDRGQGNTEAFL.

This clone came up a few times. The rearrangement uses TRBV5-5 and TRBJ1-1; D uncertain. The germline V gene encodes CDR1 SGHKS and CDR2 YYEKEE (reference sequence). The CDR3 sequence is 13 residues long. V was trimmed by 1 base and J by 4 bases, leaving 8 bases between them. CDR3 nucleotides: TGTGCCAGCAGCTTGATAGAAGGCACTGAAGCTTTCTTT. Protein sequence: CASSLIEGTEAFF.

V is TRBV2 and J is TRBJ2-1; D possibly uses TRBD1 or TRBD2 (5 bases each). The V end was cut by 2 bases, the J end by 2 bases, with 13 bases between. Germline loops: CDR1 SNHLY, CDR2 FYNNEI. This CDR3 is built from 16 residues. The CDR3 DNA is TGTGCCAGCAGTGAAATTGGGGGTGTCCCCTACAATGAGCAGTTCTTC. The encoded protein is CASSEIGGVPYNEQFF.

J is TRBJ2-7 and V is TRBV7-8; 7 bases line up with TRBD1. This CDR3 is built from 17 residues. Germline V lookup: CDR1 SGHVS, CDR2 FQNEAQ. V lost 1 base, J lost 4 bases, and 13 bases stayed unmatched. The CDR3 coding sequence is TGTGCCAGCAGCTTAGTTATATTGGGACAGAAACAGTACGAGCAGTACTTC. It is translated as CASSLVILGQKQYEQYF.

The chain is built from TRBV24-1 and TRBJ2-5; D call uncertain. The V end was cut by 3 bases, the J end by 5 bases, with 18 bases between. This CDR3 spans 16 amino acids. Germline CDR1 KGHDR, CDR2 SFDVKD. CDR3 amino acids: CATSDNGLADYETQYF. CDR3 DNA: TGTGCCACCAGTGATAATGGTCTTGCGGATTATGAGACCCAGTACTTC.

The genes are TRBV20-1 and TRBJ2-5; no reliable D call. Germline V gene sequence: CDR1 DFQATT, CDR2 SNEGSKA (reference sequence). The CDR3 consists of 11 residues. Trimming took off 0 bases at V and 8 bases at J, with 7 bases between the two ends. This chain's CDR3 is CSARDLSTQYF. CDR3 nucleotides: TGCAGTGCTAGAGATCTTAGTACCCAGTACTTC.

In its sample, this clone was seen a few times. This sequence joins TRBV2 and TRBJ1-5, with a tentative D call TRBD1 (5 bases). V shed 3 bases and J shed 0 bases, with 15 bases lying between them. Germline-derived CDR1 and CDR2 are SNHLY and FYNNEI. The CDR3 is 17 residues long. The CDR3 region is CASSETRRQYSNQPQHF. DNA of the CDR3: TGTGCCAGCAGTGAGACTAGGAGACAGTATAGCAATCAGCCCCAGCATTTT.

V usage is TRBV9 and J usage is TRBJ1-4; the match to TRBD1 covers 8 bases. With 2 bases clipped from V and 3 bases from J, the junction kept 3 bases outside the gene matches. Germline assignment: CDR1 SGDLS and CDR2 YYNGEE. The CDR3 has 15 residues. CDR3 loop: CASSVTGGSNEKLFF. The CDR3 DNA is TGTGCCAGCAGCGTTACAGGGGGGTCTAATGAAAAACTGTTTTTT.